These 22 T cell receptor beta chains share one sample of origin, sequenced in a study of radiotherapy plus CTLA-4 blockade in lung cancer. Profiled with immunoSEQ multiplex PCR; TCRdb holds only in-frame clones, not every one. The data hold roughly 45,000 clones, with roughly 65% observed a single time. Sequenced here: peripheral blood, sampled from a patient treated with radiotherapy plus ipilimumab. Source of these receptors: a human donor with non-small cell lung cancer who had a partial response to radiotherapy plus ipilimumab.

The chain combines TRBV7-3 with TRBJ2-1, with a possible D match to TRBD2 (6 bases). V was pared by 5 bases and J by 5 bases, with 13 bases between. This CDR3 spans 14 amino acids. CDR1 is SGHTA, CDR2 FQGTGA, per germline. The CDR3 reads CASSLSWGDNEQFF. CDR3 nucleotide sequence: TGTGCCAGCAGCCTCTCTTGGGGGGACAATGAGCAGTTCTTC.

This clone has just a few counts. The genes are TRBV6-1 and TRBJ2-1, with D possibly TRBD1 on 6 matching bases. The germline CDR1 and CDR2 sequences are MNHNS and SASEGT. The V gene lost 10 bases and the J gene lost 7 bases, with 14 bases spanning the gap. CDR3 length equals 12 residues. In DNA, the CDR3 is TGTGCCATAGGGGGTCTAGGAAATGAGCAGTTCTTC. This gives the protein CAIGGLGNEQFF.

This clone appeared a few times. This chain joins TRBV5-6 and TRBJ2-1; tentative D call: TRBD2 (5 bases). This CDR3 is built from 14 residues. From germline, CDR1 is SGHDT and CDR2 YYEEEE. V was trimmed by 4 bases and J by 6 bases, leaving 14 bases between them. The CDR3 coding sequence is TGTGCCAGCAGCACAAGACTGGGGAGCAATGAGCAGTTCTTC. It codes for CASSTRLGSNEQFF.

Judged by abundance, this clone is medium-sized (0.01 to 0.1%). CDR3 DNA sequence: TGTGCCAGCAGTTACTCAACGGGTGGTATGAGGGCTTTCTTT. As protein: CASSYSTGGMRAFF. J is TRBJ1-1 and V is TRBV6-5; D is uncertain. Trimming removed 0 bases at V and 11 bases at J, with 16 bases between. The CDR3 length is 14 residues. Germline CDR1 is MNHEY and CDR2 is SVGAGI.

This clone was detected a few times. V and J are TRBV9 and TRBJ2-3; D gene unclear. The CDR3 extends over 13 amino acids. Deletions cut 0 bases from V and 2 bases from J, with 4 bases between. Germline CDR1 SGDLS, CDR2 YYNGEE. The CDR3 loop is CASSVGYTDTQYF. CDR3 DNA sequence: TGTGCCAGCAGCGTAGGCTACACAGATACGCAGTATTTT.

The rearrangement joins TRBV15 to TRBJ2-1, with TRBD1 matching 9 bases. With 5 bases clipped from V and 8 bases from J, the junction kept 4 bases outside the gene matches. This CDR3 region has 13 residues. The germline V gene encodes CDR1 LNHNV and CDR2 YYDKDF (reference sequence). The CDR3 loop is CATSGDRVHEQFF. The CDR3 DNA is TGTGCCACCAGCGGGGACAGGGTCCATGAGCAGTTCTTC. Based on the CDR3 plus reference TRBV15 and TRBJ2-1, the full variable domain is DAMVIQNPRYQVTQFGKPVTLSCSQTLNHNVMYWYQQKSSQAPKLLFHYYDKDFNNEADTPDNFQSRRPNTSFCFLDIRSPGLGDTAMYLCATSGDRVHEQFFGPGTRLTVL.

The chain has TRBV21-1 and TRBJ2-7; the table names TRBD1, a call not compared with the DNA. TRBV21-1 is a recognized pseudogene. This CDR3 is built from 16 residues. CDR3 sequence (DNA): TGTGCCAGCAGCCCCCCTCCGCCCACAGTTTCCTACGAGCAGTACTTC. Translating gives CASSPPPPTVSYEQYF.

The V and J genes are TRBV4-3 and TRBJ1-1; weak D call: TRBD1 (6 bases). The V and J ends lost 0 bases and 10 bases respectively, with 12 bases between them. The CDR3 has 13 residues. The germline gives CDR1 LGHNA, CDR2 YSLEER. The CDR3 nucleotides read TGCGCCAGCAGCCAAGACACAGGGAGGGTAGCTTTCTTT. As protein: CASSQDTGRVAFF.

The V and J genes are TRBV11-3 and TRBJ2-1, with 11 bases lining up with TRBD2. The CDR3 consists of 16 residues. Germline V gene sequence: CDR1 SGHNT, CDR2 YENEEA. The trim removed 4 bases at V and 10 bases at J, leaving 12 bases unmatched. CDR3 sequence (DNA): TGTGCCAGCAGCTCAGCTGGACTAGCGGGCCCCGCAGAGCAGTTCTTC. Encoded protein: CASSSAGLAGPAEQFF.

This CDR3 reads CASRYLTGGEETQYF. The CDR3 region has the DNA TGTGCCAGCAGGTATTTGACAGGGGGCGAAGAGACCCAGTACTTC. This chain connects TRBV6-6 to TRBJ2-5; 10 bases align to TRBD1. Germline CDR1 MNHNY, CDR2 SVGAGI (reference sequence). This CDR3 is built from 15 residues. J gave up 3 bases and V 6 bases, and 7 bases lay outside the gene matches.

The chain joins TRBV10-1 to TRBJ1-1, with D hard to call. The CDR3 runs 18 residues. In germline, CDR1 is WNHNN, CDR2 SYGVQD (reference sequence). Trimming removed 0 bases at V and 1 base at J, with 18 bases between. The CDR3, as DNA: TGCGCCAGCAGTGAGTCGCCTAGAACGGGTCAGCCGAACACTGAAGCTTTCTTT. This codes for CASSESPRTGQPNTEAFF.

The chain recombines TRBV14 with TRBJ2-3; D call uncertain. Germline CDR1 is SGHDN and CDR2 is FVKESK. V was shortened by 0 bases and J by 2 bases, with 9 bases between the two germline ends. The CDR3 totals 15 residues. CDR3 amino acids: CASSQEGTVTDTQYF. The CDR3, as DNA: TGTGCCAGCAGCCAAGAGGGCACCGTCACAGATACGCAGTATTTT.

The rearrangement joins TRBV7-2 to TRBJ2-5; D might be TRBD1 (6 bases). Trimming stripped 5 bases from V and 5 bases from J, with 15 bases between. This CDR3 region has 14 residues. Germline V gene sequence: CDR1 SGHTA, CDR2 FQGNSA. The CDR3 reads CASSPRQVFETQYF. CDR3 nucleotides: TGTGCCAGCAGCCCCCGACAGGTCTTTGAGACCCAGTACTTC.

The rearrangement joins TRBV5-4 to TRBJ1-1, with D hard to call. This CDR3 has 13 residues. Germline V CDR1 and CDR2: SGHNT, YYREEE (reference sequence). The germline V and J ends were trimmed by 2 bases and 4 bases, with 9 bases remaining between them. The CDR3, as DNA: TGTGCCAGCAGCTTCTTGCAGTCCACTGAAGCTTTCTTT. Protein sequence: CASSFLQSTEAFF.

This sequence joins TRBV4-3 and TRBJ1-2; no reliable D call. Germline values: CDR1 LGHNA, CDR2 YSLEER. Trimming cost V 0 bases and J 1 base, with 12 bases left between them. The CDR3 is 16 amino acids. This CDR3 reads CASSQEARAFNYGYTF. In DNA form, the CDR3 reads TGCGCCAGCAGCCAAGAAGCGCGAGCGTTTAACTATGGCTACACCTTC.

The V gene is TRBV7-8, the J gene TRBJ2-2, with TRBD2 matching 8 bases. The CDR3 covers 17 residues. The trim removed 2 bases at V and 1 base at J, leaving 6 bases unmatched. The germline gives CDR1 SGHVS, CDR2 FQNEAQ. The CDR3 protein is CASSLMSGGQNTGELFF. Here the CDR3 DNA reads TGTGCCAGCAGCTTAATGTCGGGGGGGCAGAACACCGGGGAGCTGTTTTTT. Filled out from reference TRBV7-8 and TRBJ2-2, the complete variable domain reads GAGVSQSPRYKVAKRGQDVALRCDPISGHVSLFWYQQALGQGPEFLTYFQNEAQLDKSGLPSDRFFAERPEGSVSTLKIQRTQQEDSAVYLCASSLMSGGQNTGELFFGEGSRLTVL.

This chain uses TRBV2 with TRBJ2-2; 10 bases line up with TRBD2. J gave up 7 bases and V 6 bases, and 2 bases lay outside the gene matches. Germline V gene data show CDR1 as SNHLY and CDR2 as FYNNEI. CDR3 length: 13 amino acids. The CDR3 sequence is CASSPSGSGELFF. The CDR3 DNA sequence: TGTGCCAGCAGCCCTAGCGGGAGCGGGGAGCTGTTTTTT.

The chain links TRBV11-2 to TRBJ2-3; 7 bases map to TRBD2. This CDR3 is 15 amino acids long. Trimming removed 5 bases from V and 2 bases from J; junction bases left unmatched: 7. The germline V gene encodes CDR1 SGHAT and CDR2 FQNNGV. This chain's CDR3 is CASSRGRTFTDTQYF. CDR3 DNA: TGTGCCAGCAGCCGCGGGAGAACCTTCACAGATACGCAGTATTTT.

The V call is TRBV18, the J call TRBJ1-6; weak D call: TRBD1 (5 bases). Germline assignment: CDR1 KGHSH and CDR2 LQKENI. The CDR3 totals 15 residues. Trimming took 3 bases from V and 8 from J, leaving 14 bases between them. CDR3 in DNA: TGTGCCAGCTCACCCGGGGGAGGGGCTGATTCACCCCTCCACTTT. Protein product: CASSPGGGADSPLHF.

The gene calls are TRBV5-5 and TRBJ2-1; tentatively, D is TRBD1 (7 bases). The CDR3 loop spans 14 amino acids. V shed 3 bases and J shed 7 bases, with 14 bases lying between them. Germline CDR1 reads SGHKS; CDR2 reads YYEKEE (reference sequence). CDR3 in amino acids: CASSWETGRNEQFF. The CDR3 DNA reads TGTGCCAGCAGCTGGGAGACAGGGAGGAATGAGCAGTTCTTC.

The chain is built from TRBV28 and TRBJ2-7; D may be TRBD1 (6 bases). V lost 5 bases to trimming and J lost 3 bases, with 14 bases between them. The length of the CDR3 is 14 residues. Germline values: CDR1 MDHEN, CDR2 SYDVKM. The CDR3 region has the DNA TGTGCCAGCAGTAAAACAGGGATCCTCTACGAGCAGTACTTC. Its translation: CASSKTGILYEQYF.

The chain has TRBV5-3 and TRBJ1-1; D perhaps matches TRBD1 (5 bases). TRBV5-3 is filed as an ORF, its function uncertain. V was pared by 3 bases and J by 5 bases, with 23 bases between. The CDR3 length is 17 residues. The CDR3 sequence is CARSWGGVFREGTEAFF. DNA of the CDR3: TGTGCCAGAAGCTGGGGGGGGGTATTCCGGGAGGGAACTGAAGCTTTCTTT.